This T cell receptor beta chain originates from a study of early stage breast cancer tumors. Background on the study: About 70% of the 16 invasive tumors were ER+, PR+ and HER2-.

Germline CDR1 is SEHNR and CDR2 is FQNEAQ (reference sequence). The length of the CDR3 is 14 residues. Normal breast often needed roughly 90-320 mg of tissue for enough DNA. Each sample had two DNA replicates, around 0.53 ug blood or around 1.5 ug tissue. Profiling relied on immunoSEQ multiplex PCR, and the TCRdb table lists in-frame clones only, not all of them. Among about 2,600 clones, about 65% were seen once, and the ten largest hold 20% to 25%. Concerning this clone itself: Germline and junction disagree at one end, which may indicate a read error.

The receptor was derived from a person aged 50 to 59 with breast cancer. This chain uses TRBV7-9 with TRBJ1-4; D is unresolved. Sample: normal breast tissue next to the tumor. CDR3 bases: TGTGCCGGCAGCTTAGGTCAGCTTAATGAAAAACTGTTTTTT. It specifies CAGSLGQLNEKLFF. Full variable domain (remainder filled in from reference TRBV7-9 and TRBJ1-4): DTGVSQNPRHKITKRGQNVTFRCDPISEHNRLYWYRQTLGQGPEFLTYFQNEAQLEKSRLLSDRFSAERPKGSFSTLEIQRTEQGDSAMYLCAGSLGQLNEKLFFGSGTQLSVL.